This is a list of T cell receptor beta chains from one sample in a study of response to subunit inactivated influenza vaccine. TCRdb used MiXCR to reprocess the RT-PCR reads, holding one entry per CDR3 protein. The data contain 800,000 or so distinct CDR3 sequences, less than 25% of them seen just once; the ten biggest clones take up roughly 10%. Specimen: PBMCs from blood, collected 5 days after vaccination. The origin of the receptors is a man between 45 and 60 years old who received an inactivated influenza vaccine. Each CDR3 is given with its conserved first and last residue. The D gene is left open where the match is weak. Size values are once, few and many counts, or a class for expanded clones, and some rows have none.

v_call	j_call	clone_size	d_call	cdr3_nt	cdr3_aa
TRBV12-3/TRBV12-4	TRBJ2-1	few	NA	TGTGCCAGCACCAGAGAGCTCCACAATGAGCAGTTCTTC	CASTRELHNEQFF
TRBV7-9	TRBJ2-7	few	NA	TGTGCCAGCAGCGCTAAGGGATACGAGCAGTACTTC	CASSAKGYEQYF
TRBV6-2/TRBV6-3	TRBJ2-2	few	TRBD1	TGTGCCAGCAGACAGGGGGCGTCGGGGGAGCTGTTTTTT	CASRQGASGELFF
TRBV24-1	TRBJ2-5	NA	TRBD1	TGTGCCACCAGTGGCGGACAGGGAGGACGTCAAGAGACCCAGTACTTC	CATSGGQGGRQETQYF
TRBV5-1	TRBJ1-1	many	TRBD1	TGCGCCAGCAGCCCGGGGACAGCGAACACTGAAGCTTTCTTT	CASSPGTANTEAFF
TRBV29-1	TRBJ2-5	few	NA	TGCAGCGTTGAAGTCCGGGAACAAGAGACCCAGTACTTC	CSVEVREQETQYF
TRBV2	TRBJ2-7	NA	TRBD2	TGTGCCAGCAGTGTTACTAGCGGGTACGACGAGCAGTACTTC	CASSVTSGYDEQYF
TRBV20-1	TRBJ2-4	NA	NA	TGCAGTGCTAGACAGGGAGGAGGATCCAAAAACATTCAGTACTTC	CSARQGGGSKNIQYF
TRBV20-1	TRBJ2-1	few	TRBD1	TGCAGTGCTAGCACCGGGACAGGGTCCCACAATGAGCAGTTCTTC	CSASTGTGSHNEQFF
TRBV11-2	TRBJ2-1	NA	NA	TGTGCCAGCAGCACCAGGGGGTTTAGCGGGAAGATTTACAATGAGCAGTTCTTC	CASSTRGFSGKIYNEQFF
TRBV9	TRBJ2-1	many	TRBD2	TGTGCCAGCAGCGTAGGGACTAGCGGTTACAATGAGCAGTTCTTC	CASSVGTSGYNEQFF
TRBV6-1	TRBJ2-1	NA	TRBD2	TGTGCCAGCAGCACGGGACTAGCGGGATATGAGCAGTTCTTC	CASSTGLAGYEQFF
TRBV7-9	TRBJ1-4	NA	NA	TGTGCCAGCAGCTTAGGGCGTCGGGGCGTGGGTGAAAAACTGTTTTTT	CASSLGRRGVGEKLFF
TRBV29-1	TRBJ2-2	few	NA	TGCAGCGTTGTGTCGTCAAACACCGGGGAGCTGTTTTTT	CSVVSSNTGELFF
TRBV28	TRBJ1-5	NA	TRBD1	TGTGCCAGCAGTCCATCGGGACAGAGCAATCAGCCCCAGCATTTT	CASSPSGQSNQPQHF
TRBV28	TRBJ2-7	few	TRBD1	TGTGCCAGCAGTCGCGGGGACAGGGCTACCTACGAGCAGTACTTC	CASSRGDRATYEQYF
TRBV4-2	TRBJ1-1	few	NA	TGTGCCAGCAGCCAAGGTAGGGGGAGGGACACTGAAGCTTTCTTT	CASSQGRGRDTEAFF
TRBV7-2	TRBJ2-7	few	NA	TGTGCCAGCAGCCCGTTTGCCTACGAGCAGTACTTC	CASSPFAYEQYF
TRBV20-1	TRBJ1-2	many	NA	TGCAGTGCTTCGACCCTGGCCCGAGCGGTAAATGGCTACACCTTC	CSASTLARAVNGYTF
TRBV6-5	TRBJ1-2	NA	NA	TGTGCCAGCAGTTACTCTTCAGGTCTTGACTACACCTTC	CASSYSSGLDYTF
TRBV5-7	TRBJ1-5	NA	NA	TGTGCCAGCAGCCCCGGACAAGTTGGTCAGCCCCAGCATTTT	CASSPGQVGQPQHF
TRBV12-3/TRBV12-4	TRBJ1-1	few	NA	TGTGCCAGCTACCTCTCACCGAACACTGAAGCTTTCTTT	CASYLSPNTEAFF
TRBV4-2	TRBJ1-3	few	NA	TGTGCCAGCAGCCAACCAACAACCTCTGGAAACACCATATATTTT	CASSQPTTSGNTIYF
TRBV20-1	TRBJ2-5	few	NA	TGCAGTGCTAGAGATGAGTCAGCTAGTAGTGCGACCCAGTACTTC	CSARDESASSATQYF
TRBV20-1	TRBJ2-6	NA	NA	TGCAGTGCTCCGCTCGGACACTCTGGGGCCAACGTCCTGACTTTC	CSAPLGHSGANVLTF
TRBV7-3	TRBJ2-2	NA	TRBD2	TGTGCCAGCAGCTTAAAAGCGGGAGAGGGGGAGCTGTTTTTT	CASSLKAGEGELFF
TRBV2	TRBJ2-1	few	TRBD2	TGTGCCAGCAGTGAACTAGCGGGAGCGGATGAGCAGTTCTTC	CASSELAGADEQFF
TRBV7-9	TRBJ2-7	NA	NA	TGTGCCAGCAGCGGGGTGGTGTACGAGCAGTACTTC	CASSGVVYEQYF
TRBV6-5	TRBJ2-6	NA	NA	TGTGCCAGCAGTTACGGACACCGGAGCTCTGGGGCCAACGTCCTGACTTTC	CASSYGHRSSGANVLTF
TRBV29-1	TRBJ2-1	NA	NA	TGCAGCGTTGAAAAGGACATCTTGACGTTCTTC	CSVEKDILTFF
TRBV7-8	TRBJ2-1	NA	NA	TGTGCCAGCAGCACAGGACAGCCCGGGTTGAATGAGCAGTTCTTC	CASSTGQPGLNEQFF
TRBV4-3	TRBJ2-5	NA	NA	TGCGCCAGCAGCCAAACCGTGAAGGAGACCCAGTACTTC	CASSQTVKETQYF
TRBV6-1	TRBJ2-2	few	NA	TGTGCCAGCAGTGAAGCCCTAGGGCGGTACGGGGAGCTGTTTTTT	CASSEALGRYGELFF
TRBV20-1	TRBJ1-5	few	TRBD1	TGCAGTGCTAGACGGGACAGCCTGGGGGGGAGCAATCAGCCCCAGCATTTT	CSARRDSLGGSNQPQHF
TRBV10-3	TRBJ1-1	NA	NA	TGTGCCACCGGGACCACGACTGAAGCTTTCTTT	CATGTTTEAFF
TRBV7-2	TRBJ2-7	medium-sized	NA	TGTGCCAGCAGCTTAGGCAGGAGCTACGAGCAGTACTTC	CASSLGRSYEQYF
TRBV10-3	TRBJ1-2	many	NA	TGTGCCATCAGTGAGTCTGGGAACAGCCAGGGTGGCTACACCTTC	CAISESGNSQGGYTF
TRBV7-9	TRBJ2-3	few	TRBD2	TGTGCCAGCAGCCCAAGGATAGCGGGAGGACCAGATACGCAGTATTTT	CASSPRIAGGPDTQYF
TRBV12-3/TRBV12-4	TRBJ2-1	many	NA	TGTGCCAGCAGTTTACTCCTAGGAAGCTACAATGAGCAGTTCTTC	CASSLLLGSYNEQFF
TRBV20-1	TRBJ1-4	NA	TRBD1	TGCAGTGCTAGGGAGACAGGGGAGGAAGAAAAACTGTTTTTT	CSARETGEEEKLFF
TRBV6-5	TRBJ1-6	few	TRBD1	TGTGCCAGCAGTTTCGGACAGGCCCTGGGTTCACCCCTCCACTTT	CASSFGQALGSPLHF
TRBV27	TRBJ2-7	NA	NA	TGTGCCAGCAGTCAATCGACTGTGAGCTCCTACGAGCAGTACTTC	CASSQSTVSSYEQYF